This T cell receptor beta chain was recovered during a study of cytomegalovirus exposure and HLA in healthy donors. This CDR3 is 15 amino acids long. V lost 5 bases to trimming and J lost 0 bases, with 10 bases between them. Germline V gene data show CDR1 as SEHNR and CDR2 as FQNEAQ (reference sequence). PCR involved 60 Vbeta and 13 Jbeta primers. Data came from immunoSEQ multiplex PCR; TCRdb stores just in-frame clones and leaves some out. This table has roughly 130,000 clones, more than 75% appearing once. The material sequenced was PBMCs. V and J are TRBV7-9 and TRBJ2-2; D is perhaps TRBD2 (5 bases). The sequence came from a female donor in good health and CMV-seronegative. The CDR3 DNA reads TGTGCCAGCAGCCTTTCGGGGACGAACACCGGGGAGCTGTTTTTT. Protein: CASSLSGTNTGELFF.